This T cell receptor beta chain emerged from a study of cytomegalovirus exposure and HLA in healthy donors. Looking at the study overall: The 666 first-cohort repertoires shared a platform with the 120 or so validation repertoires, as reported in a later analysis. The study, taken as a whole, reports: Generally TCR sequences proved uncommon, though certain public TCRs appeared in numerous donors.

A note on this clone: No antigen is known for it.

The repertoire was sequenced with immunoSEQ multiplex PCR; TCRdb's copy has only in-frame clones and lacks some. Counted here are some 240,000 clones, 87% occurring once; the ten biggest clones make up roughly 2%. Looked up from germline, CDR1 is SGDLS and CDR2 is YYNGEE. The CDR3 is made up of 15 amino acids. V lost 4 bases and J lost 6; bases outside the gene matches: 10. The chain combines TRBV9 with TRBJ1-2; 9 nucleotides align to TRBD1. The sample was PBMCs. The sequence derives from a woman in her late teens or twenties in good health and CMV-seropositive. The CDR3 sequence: CASSLRDRAAHGYTF. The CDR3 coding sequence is TGTGCCAGCAGCCTACGGGACAGGGCAGCACATGGCTACACCTTC.